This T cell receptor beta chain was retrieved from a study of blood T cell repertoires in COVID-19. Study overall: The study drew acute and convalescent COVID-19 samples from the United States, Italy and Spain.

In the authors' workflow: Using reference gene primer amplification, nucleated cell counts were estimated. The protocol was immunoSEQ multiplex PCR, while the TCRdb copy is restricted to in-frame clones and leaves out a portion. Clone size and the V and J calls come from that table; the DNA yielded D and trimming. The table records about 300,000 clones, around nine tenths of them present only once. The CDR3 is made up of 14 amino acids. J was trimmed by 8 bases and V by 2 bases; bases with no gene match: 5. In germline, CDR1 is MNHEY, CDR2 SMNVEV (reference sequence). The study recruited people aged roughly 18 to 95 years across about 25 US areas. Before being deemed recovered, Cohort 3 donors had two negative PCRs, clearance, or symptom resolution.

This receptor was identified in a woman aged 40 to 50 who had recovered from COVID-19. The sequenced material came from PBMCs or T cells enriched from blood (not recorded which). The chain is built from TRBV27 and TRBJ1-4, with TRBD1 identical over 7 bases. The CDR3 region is CASSLTGAGEKLFF. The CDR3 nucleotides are TGTGCCAGCAGTTTAACAGGGGCGGGCGAAAAACTGTTTTTT.